These T cell receptor beta chains were read from a single sample in a study of T cell repertoires in cytomegalovirus infection. TCRdb reanalysed the reads using MiXCR and keeps one entry per CDR3 protein. The sample records some 270,000 distinct CDR3 sequences, 15% to 20% being singletons. The specimen was CD8+ T cells from PBMCs. The receptors stem from a human donor in good health (CMV status not recorded). Some clones in this sample may be carry-over from other donors' samples. The CDR3 runs from the conserved cysteine through the conserved F or W. Fields, in order: D gene, clone size, J gene, V gene, CDR3 protein, CDR3 DNA. The D gene is left open where the match is weak. Only part of the rows carry a size: once, few, many, or a class if the clone is expanded.

TRBD1	many	TRBJ2-7	TRBV4-1	CASSQGQTYEQYF	TGTGCCAGCAGCCAGGGACAGACCTACGAGCAGTACTTC
NA	NA	TRBJ2-1	TRBV7-2	CTSSLGGEQFF	TGTACCAGCAGCTTAGGTGGGGAGCAGTTCTTC
TRBD1	NA	TRBJ1-2	TRBV20-1	CSARKDRVDYGYTF	TGCAGTGCTAGGAAGGACAGGGTTGACTATGGCTACACCTTC
NA	few	TRBJ1-4	TRBV19	CASSIRPEEKLFF	TGTGCCAGTTCCATCCGACCGGAGGAAAAACTGTTTTTT
NA	many	TRBJ2-5	TRBV7-2	CASSLIGGAGGQETQYF	TGTGCCAGCAGCTTAATAGGGGGGGCAGGGGGTCAAGAGACCCAGTACTTC
TRBD1	many	TRBJ2-3	TRBV12-3/TRBV12-4	CASSLAGTGGETDTQYF	TGTGCCAGCAGTTTAGCCGGGACAGGGGGTGAGACAGATACGCAGTATTTT
NA	NA	TRBJ1-5	TRBV25-1	CASSATNTGQPQHF	TGTGCCAGCAGTGCGACCAACACGGGTCAGCCCCAGCATTTT
NA	few	TRBJ2-1	TRBV6-1	CASSGLGTPYNEQFF	TGTGCCAGCAGTGGGCTAGGAACCCCCTACAATGAGCAGTTCTTC
NA	NA	TRBJ2-6	TRBV4-3	CASSQEGSGANVLTF	TGCGCCAGCAGCCAAGAGGGCTCTGGGGCCAACGTCCTGACTTTC
NA	NA	TRBJ2-7	TRBV12-5	CASGFYIAVGAYEQYF	TGTGCTAGTGGTTTTTATATCGCGGTGGGGGCCTACGAGCAGTACTTC
NA	few	TRBJ2-3	TRBV4-3	CASSPPGHVPTDTQYF	TGCGCCAGCAGCCCTCCGGGACATGTTCCCACAGATACGCAGTATTTT
NA	few	TRBJ1-1	TRBV19	CASSQVNTEAFF	TGTGCCAGTTCACAGGTGAACACTGAAGCTTTCTTT
NA	few	TRBJ2-7	TRBV20-1	CSASSPTGLVYEQYF	TGCAGTGCGTCTAGTCCAACAGGGTTGGTCTACGAGCAGTACTTC
NA	NA	TRBJ1-1	TRBV5-5	CASSLLAAMNTEAFF	TGTGCCAGCAGCTTACTAGCGGCCATGAACACTGAAGCTTTCTTT
NA	few	TRBJ2-3	TRBV27	CASSLGAEISTDTQYF	TGTGCCAGCAGTTTAGGAGCTGAAATAAGCACAGATACGCAGTATTTT
NA	NA	TRBJ1-4	TRBV27	CASGGMDEKLFF	TGTGCCAGCGGGGGAATGGATGAAAAACTGTTTTTT
NA	few	TRBJ2-2	TRBV2	CASSKTGLADTGELFF	TGTGCCAGCAGCAAAACAGGATTAGCGGACACCGGGGAGCTGTTTTTT
NA	NA	TRBJ1-1	TRBV28	CASNLGVRREAFF	TGTGCCAGCAATCTCGGGGTACGCAGGGAAGCTTTCTTT
NA	few	TRBJ2-2	TRBV14	CASSRTDANTGELFF	TGTGCCAGCAGCCGGACTGACGCGAACACCGGGGAGCTGTTTTTT
TRBD1	many	TRBJ2-4	TRBV7-9	CASSPPRDRGNIQYF	TGTGCCAGCAGCCCCCCCCGGGACAGGGGAAACATTCAGTACTTC
TRBD1	few	TRBJ2-7	TRBV20-1	CSARDPQGASYEQYF	TGCAGTGCTAGAGATCCCCAGGGGGCATCCTACGAGCAGTACTTC
TRBD2	NA	TRBJ2-5	TRBV6-8	CASSDFTRGGYRETRYF	TGTGCCAGCAGTGACTTCACGCGGGGGGGATACAGGGAGACCCGGTACTTC
TRBD2	many	TRBJ2-7	TRBV7-8	CASSFSGGQTYEQYF	TGTGCCAGCAGCTTTAGCGGGGGGCAAACCTACGAGCAGTACTTC
NA	many	TRBJ1-6	TRBV7-6	CASSFTGGNSPLHF	TGTGCCAGCAGCTTTACGGGCGGGAATTCACCCCTCCACTTT
TRBD1	few	TRBJ1-6	TRBV18	CASSQWGGQGKSPLHF	TGTGCCAGCTCACAGTGGGGCGGACAGGGGAAATCACCCCTCCACTTT
NA	few	TRBJ2-3	TRBV12-3/TRBV12-4	CASSPLIADTQYF	TGTGCCAGCAGTCCCTTAATCGCAGATACGCAGTATTTT
NA	few	TRBJ2-7	TRBV19	CASTNGGRDYEQYF	TGTGCCAGTACCAACGGCGGCAGGGACTACGAGCAGTACTTC
NA	NA	TRBJ2-1	TRBV29-1	CSVEVVDNEQFF	TGCAGCGTTGAAGTCGTAGACAATGAGCAGTTCTTC
NA	NA	TRBJ1-6	TRBV6-4	CASSGGQGGGSYNSPLHF	TGTGCCAGCAGCGGGGGGCAGGGAGGGGGCTCCTATAATTCACCCCTCCACTTT
TRBD1	once	TRBJ1-5	TRBV6-1	CASSEATGWARSNQPQHF	TGTGCCAGCAGTGAAGCGACAGGGTGGGCGAGAAGCAATCAGCCCCAGCATTTT
NA	NA	TRBJ2-1	TRBV19	CASSLPDWGRYNEQFF	TGTGCCAGTAGTCTTCCGGACTGGGGGAGGTACAATGAGCAGTTCTTC
NA	many	TRBJ1-1	TRBV6-2/TRBV6-3	CASSPPPLVWDTEAFF	TGTGCCAGCAGCCCCCCCCCGCTGGTGTGGGACACTGAAGCTTTCTTT
NA	few	TRBJ2-3	TRBV28	CASSFEEFTDTQYF	TGTGCCAGCAGTTTTGAGGAGTTCACAGATACGCAGTATTTT
NA	many	TRBJ2-7	TRBV12-3/TRBV12-4	CASSIDSYEQYF	TGTGCCAGCAGTATCGACAGCTACGAGCAGTACTTC
TRBD2	few	TRBJ2-3	TRBV12-3/TRBV12-4	CASIALVAGATDTQYF	TGTGCCAGCATCGCGTTGGTAGCGGGGGCAACAGATACGCAGTATTTT
TRBD1	NA	TRBJ2-5	TRBV2	CASIMTGGETQYF	TGTGCCAGCATTATGACAGGGGGAGAGACCCAGTACTTC
NA	NA	TRBJ1-5	TRBV27	CASSLGGIGQPQHF	TGTGCCAGCAGTTTGGGGGGGATAGGTCAGCCCCAGCATTTT
NA	many	TRBJ2-3	TRBV7-9	CASSLPNRYPTDTQYF	TGTGCCAGCAGCTTACCGAACAGGTACCCCACAGATACGCAGTATTTT
NA	NA	TRBJ2-1	TRBV24-1	CATSDLPGEQFF	TGTGCCACCAGTGATTTGCCAGGTGAGCAGTTCTTC
TRBD2	NA	TRBJ2-1	TRBV20-1	CSAGTSGNEQFF	TGCAGTGCGGGGACTAGCGGCAATGAGCAGTTCTTC
NA	few	TRBJ2-7	TRBV7-9	CASSPPRGNYEQYF	TGTGCCAGCAGCCCACCCCGTGGCAACTACGAGCAGTACTTC
TRBD1	NA	TRBJ1-2	TRBV29-1	CSVETPTGGNYGYTF	TGCAGCGTTGAAACTCCGACAGGGGGCAACTATGGCTACACCTTC
TRBD2	few	TRBJ2-7	TRBV2	CASSVPFGLAGKAHEQYF	TGTGCCAGCAGTGTTCCGTTTGGATTAGCGGGGAAGGCGCACGAGCAGTACTTC
TRBD2	NA	TRBJ2-2	TRBV20-1	CSARAASWLAGGPLSGELFF	TGCAGTGCTAGAGCTGCAAGTTGGCTAGCGGGGGGGCCATTGTCCGGGGAGCTGTTTTTT
NA	NA	TRBJ1-1	TRBV29-1	CSVEGRENSVHTEAFF	TGCAGCGTTGAAGGACGTGAGAACAGCGTGCACACTGAAGCTTTCTTT
NA	NA	TRBJ1-2	TRBV20-1	CSAPEWGRGDYGYTF	TGCAGTGCTCCTGAGTGGGGACGTGGGGACTATGGCTACACCTTC
NA	NA	TRBJ2-7	TRBV27	CASSLAPLGTEQYF	TGTGCCAGCAGTTTAGCCCCCCTAGGTACCGAGCAGTACTTC
NA	many	TRBJ1-1	TRBV7-2	CASSLYGVRTEAFF	TGTGCCAGCAGCTTATACGGAGTAAGGACTGAAGCTTTCTTT
NA	many	TRBJ2-1	TRBV6-1	CASSLRQVLYNEQFF	TGTGCCAGCAGTCTTAGACAGGTCCTCTACAATGAGCAGTTCTTC
NA	many	TRBJ2-1	TRBV7-9	CASSSVMLGREQFF	TGTGCCAGCAGCTCCGTTATGCTGGGACGAGAGCAGTTCTTC
NA	many	TRBJ1-1	TRBV7-2	CASRTNPNTEAFF	TGTGCCAGCAGAACCAACCCGAACACTGAAGCTTTCTTT
NA	many	TRBJ2-5	TRBV7-2	CASSPQGPLETQYF	TGTGCCAGCAGCCCACAGGGTCCCCTGGAGACCCAGTACTTC
TRBD2	NA	TRBJ2-3	TRBV5-1	CASSPTSSGGLVDTQYF	TGCGCCAGCAGCCCCACCTCTAGCGGGGGGCTGGTTGATACGCAGTATTTT